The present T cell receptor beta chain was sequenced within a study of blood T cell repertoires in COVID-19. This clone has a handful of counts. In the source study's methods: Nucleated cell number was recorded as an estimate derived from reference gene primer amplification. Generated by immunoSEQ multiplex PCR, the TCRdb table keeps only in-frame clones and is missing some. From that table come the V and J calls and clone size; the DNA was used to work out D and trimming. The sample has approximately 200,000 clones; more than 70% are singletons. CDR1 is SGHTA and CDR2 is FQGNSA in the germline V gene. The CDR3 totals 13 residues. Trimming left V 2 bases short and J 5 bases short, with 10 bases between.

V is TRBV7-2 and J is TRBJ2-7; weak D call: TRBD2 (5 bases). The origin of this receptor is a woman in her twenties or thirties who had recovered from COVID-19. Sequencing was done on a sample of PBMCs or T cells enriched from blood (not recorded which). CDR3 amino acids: CASSLKVRDEQYF. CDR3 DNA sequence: TGTGCCAGCAGCTTAAAGGTGCGGGACGAGCAGTACTTC.